The 10 T cell receptor beta chains below come from one sample, sequenced in a study of regulatory T cells in long-lasting Graves disease (TCRdb year 2021). The library was prepared using multiplex PCR. The sample was run on an Illumina HiSeq 4000. iRepertoire HTBI primers and Arm-PCR amplification of CDR3 regions were used to construct TCR beta libraries. The public sequencing data were trimmed at Q25 with fastp and processed into clonotypes with MiXCR by TCRdb, which kept only in-frame beta chains. Rows matching on CDR3 protein sequence are summarized as one entry with the most common DNA and genes. This sample gives some 280,000 distinct CDR3 sequences in total; around 23% of them show up just once. The top ten hold more than 50% of the sample. Per the publication, the time point label means: persistent/refractory GD, antithyroid drugs over 5 years with positive TRAb. RNA was extracted from PBMCs in TRIzol for both TCR sequencing and RNA sequencing.

Sequences were derived from peripheral blood mononuclear cells (PBMCs), sampled when the disease was refractory, from a patient treated with antithyroid drugs. These receptors came from a female donor with Graves disease.

V and J are TRBV2 and TRBJ2-7; D unresolved. Germline CDR1 SNHLY, CDR2 FYNNEI. Trimming pared 8 bases from V and 5 bases from J, leaving 16 bases between. The CDR3 length is 13 residues. The CDR3 region is CASGFQGTNEQYF. The CDR3 bases are TGTGCCAGCGGCTTTCAAGGAACCAACGAGCAGTACTTC.

This clonotype was seen a few times. The CDR3 DNA follows: TGTGCCAGCAGCTCCAACTCAGGACTAGCGCAAGAGACCCAGTACTTC. This sequence encodes CASSSNSGLAQETQYF. The rearrangement links TRBV7-9 to TRBJ2-5; 9 bases match TRBD2. Germline CDR1 SEHNR, CDR2 FQNEAQ (reference sequence). CDR3 length: 16 residues. Trimming removed 4 bases from V and 2 bases from J; junction bases left unmatched: 8.

This clonotype has a count of ten or more. The chain recombines TRBV20-1 with TRBJ2-5; 7 bases map to TRBD2. The CDR3 spans 15 residues. Trimming cost V 3 bases and J 4 bases; bases outside gene matches: 11. The germline gives CDR1 DFQATT, CDR2 SNEGSKA (reference sequence). The CDR3 region is CSASDISGQGETQYF. The CDR3 nucleotides read TGCAGTGCTAGCGACATTAGCGGGCAGGGAGAGACCCAGTACTTC.

This clonotype was recorded a few times. CDR3 in amino acids: CASSSGPQPQHF. In DNA, the CDR3 is TGTGCCAGCAGCTCCGGTCCCCAACCCCAGCATTTT. The V gene is TRBV7-9, the J gene TRBJ1-5; D not certain. From germline, CDR1 is SEHNR and CDR2 FQNEAQ (reference sequence). The CDR3 loop spans 12 amino acids. Trimming stripped 4 bases from V and 10 bases from J, with 11 bases between. The full variable domain, its missing parts supplied by reference TRBV7-9 and TRBJ1-5, is DTGVSQNPRHKITKRGQNVTFRCDPISEHNRLYWYRQTLGQGPEFLTYFQNEAQLEKSRLLSDRFSAERPKGSFSTLEIQRTEQGDSAMYLCASSSGPQPQHFGDGTRLSIL.

This clonotype appeared a few times. This rearrangement joins TRBV7-2 to TRBJ2-3; 9 bases fit TRBD2. The CDR3 has 15 amino acids. Per germline, CDR1 SGHTA and CDR2 FQGNSA. The ends lost 5 bases at V and 5 bases at J; junction bases unmatched: 8. The CDR3 bases are TGTGCCAGCAGCCCCGTAGCGGGAGCAGGAGATACGCAGTATTTT. It encodes CASSPVAGAGDTQYF. Full variable domain (missing parts from reference TRBV7-2 and TRBJ2-3): GAGVSQSPSNKVTEKGKDVELRCDPISGHTALYWYRQSLGQGLEFLIYFQGNSAPDKSGLPSDRFSAERTGGSVSTLTIQRTQQEDSAVYLCASSPVAGAGDTQYFGPGTRLTVL.

Concerning this clonotype: This sequence may be a read error, since a much larger clone differs from it by one base. CDR3: CASSEPLTYEQYF. For the CDR3, the DNA is TGTGCCAGCAGTGAACCCCTTACCTACGAGCAGTACTTC. This sequence joins TRBV2 and TRBJ2-7; D is unresolved. V was shortened by 2 bases and J by 2 bases, with 7 bases between the two germline ends. This CDR3 is built from 13 residues. CDR1 and CDR2 from the germline V gene are SNHLY and FYNNEI.

This clonotype was seen many times. V gene TRBV20-1 combines with J gene TRBJ2-7; 7 nucleotides match TRBD2. The ends lost 3 bases at V and 2 bases at J; junction bases unmatched: 16. The CDR3 runs 17 residues. Per germline, CDR1 DFQATT and CDR2 SNEGSKA (reference sequence). CDR3 loop: CSASWGLRTSTAYEQYF. CDR3 nucleotide sequence: TGCAGTGCTAGTTGGGGACTGCGGACTAGTACGGCCTACGAGCAGTACTTC.

The chain employs TRBV29-1 and TRBJ2-7; the match to TRBD1 covers 8 bases. The CDR3 sequence is 14 residues long. Looked up from germline, CDR1 is SQVTM and CDR2 is ANQGSEA. V was pared by 4 bases and J by 4 bases, with 9 bases of the junction left unmatched. CDR3 sequence reads: CSVADGQGRYEQYF. CDR3 DNA sequence: TGCAGCGTTGCAGACGGACAGGGCCGTTACGAGCAGTACTTC.

The sample holds many counts of this clonotype. This chain uses TRBV5-6 with TRBJ1-2; perhaps TRBD1 as D (5 bases). The germline V and J ends were trimmed by 0 bases and 4 bases, with 13 bases remaining between them. The CDR3 loop spans 15 amino acids. CDR1 SGHDT and CDR2 YYEEEE come from the germline V gene. As DNA, the CDR3 is TGTGCCAGCAGCTTGGCCGTTGGGGGTCCCTATGGCTACACCTTC. This encodes CASSLAVGGPYGYTF.

This clonotype was seen a few times. V is TRBV6-1 and J is TRBJ2-7; TRBD2 agrees at 8 bases. V was clipped by 5 bases and J by 1 base; unmatched bases: 25. The CDR3 covers 21 residues. CDR1 and CDR2 from the germline V gene are MNHNS and SASEGT. The CDR3 region has the DNA TGTGCCAGCAGTACCACCCGCCGTAGAGGGGCCGCCAGCGGGAGTTCCTACGAGCAGTACTTC. Translated: CASSTTRRRGAASGSSYEQYF.